A selection of T cell receptor beta chains follows, all from one sample in a study of beta chain features in type 1 diabetes. The data were produced by immunoSEQ multiplex PCR, yet TCRdb's version contains in-frame clones alone and is incomplete. This table holds under 150,000 clones, 7% to 10% found once. Specimen: central memory CD4+ T cells from blood. The receptor set was obtained from a man aged 25-45 years with type 1 diabetes. CDR3s include the opening cysteine and the closing phenylalanine or tryptophan. D genes are given only for firm matches. The size field is filled for only some rows; it gives once, few, many or a size class.

d_call: -; j_call: TRBJ2-5; v_call: TRBV12-5; clone_size: many; cdr3_nt: TGTGCTAGTGGTTTGGGACTTGCCCAGTACTTC; cdr3_aa: CASGLGLAQYF
d_call: -; j_call: TRBJ2-5; v_call: TRBV7-2; clone_size: -; cdr3_nt: TGTGCCAGCAGCCCTAACCAGGGAGAGACCCAGTACTTC; cdr3_aa: CASSPNQGETQYF
d_call: -; j_call: TRBJ2-1; v_call: TRBV5-4; clone_size: few; cdr3_nt: TGTGCCAGCAGCCAGGACAGTCACAATGAGCAGTTCTTC; cdr3_aa: CASSQDSHNEQFF
d_call: TRBD1; j_call: TRBJ2-7; v_call: TRBV2; clone_size: few; cdr3_nt: TGTGCCAGCAGCACAGGGGGATACGAGCAGTACTTC; cdr3_aa: CASSTGGYEQYF
d_call: TRBD2; j_call: TRBJ2-3; v_call: TRBV2; clone_size: -; cdr3_nt: TGTGCCTCTCCGCCAGCGGGGGGTTCCACAGATACGCAGTATTTT; cdr3_aa: CASPPAGGSTDTQYF
d_call: -; j_call: TRBJ2-3; v_call: TRBV9; clone_size: few; cdr3_nt: TGTGCCAGCAGCGTAGCCCCGGGAAGCACAGATACGCAGTATTTT; cdr3_aa: CASSVAPGSTDTQYF
d_call: -; j_call: TRBJ1-4; v_call: TRBV28; clone_size: many; cdr3_nt: TGTGCCGGGGGACGTGGAGGGACTAATGAAAAACTGTTTTTT; cdr3_aa: CAGGRGGTNEKLFF
d_call: -; j_call: TRBJ2-1; v_call: TRBV4-1; clone_size: few; cdr3_nt: TGCGCCAGCAGCCAAGGGCAGGGGTATGAGCAGTTCTTC; cdr3_aa: CASSQGQGYEQFF
d_call: -; j_call: TRBJ2-5; v_call: TRBV7-9; clone_size: few; cdr3_nt: TGTGCCAGCAGCTCGCTCGGCAGGGCACAGTACTTC; cdr3_aa: CASSSLGRAQYF
d_call: -; j_call: TRBJ2-1; v_call: TRBV18; clone_size: few; cdr3_nt: TGTGCCAGCTCACCCCAACGGGATGAGCAGTTCTTC; cdr3_aa: CASSPQRDEQFF
d_call: -; j_call: TRBJ2-7; v_call: TRBV5-1; clone_size: -; cdr3_nt: TGCGCCAGCAGCCGGGAGAGTGGGACCTACGAGCAGTACTTC; cdr3_aa: CASSRESGTYEQYF
d_call: TRBD1; j_call: TRBJ1-1; v_call: TRBV28; clone_size: -; cdr3_nt: TGTGCCAGCCACGTGGGACAGTACACTGAAGCTTTCTTT; cdr3_aa: CASHVGQYTEAFF
d_call: -; j_call: TRBJ2-3; v_call: TRBV7-9; clone_size: -; cdr3_nt: TGTGCCAGCAGCTTAGCCCGAGATACGCAGTATTTT; cdr3_aa: CASSLARDTQYF
d_call: TRBD1; j_call: TRBJ1-5; v_call: TRBV4-1; clone_size: -; cdr3_nt: TGCGCCAGCAGCCAAGGGACCGGGACAGGGGATCAGCCCCAGCATTTT; cdr3_aa: CASSQGTGTGDQPQHF
d_call: TRBD2; j_call: TRBJ2-1; v_call: TRBV5-1; clone_size: few; cdr3_nt: TGCGCCAGCAGCTTGGGAACGAGCGGGGCCTACAATGAGCAGTTCTTC; cdr3_aa: CASSLGTSGAYNEQFF
d_call: TRBD2; j_call: TRBJ2-2; v_call: TRBV7-8; clone_size: few; cdr3_nt: TGTGCCAGCAGCTCACGACTAGCGGGGAGCTCCGGGGAGCTGTTTTTT; cdr3_aa: CASSSRLAGSSGELFF
d_call: -; j_call: TRBJ1-6; v_call: TRBV15; clone_size: -; cdr3_nt: TGTGCCACCAGCCGCCCGTCAGGTGGTTCACCCCTCCACTTT; cdr3_aa: CATSRPSGGSPLHF
d_call: -; j_call: TRBJ1-1; v_call: TRBV19; clone_size: many; cdr3_nt: TGTGCCAGTAGTCTACAGGGTGGGGGCACTGAAGCTTTCTTT; cdr3_aa: CASSLQGGGTEAFF
d_call: -; j_call: TRBJ2-1; v_call: TRBV7-6; clone_size: -; cdr3_nt: TGTGCCAGCAGCCCCCAGGGTATTGACGATGAGCAGTTCTTC; cdr3_aa: CASSPQGIDDEQFF
d_call: TRBD2; j_call: TRBJ2-5; v_call: TRBV4-3; clone_size: -; cdr3_nt: TGCGCCAGCAGCCAAGACTCTCATAGGACTAGTGAAGAGACCCAGTACTTC; cdr3_aa: CASSQDSHRTSEETQYF
d_call: -; j_call: TRBJ1-2; v_call: TRBV4-2; clone_size: few; cdr3_nt: TGTGCCAGCAGCCAAGTAACAGCCGGCAACAGGGTCAACGGCTACACCTTC; cdr3_aa: CASSQVTAGNRVNGYTF
d_call: -; j_call: TRBJ2-1; v_call: TRBV21-1; clone_size: -; cdr3_nt: TGTGCCAGCATCAGGACAAAGGGTGCAAATGAGCAGTTCTTC; cdr3_aa: CASIRTKGANEQFF
d_call: TRBD1; j_call: TRBJ2-4; v_call: TRBV6-5; clone_size: -; cdr3_nt: TGTGCCAGCAGTCGTAGAAACAGGGGTAACATTCAGTACTTC; cdr3_aa: CASSRRNRGNIQYF
d_call: TRBD1; j_call: TRBJ2-1; v_call: TRBV18; clone_size: -; cdr3_nt: TGTGCCAGCTCAAGAGGACAGGGGTCCGATGAGCAGTTCTTC; cdr3_aa: CASSRGQGSDEQFF
d_call: -; j_call: TRBJ2-7; v_call: TRBV27; clone_size: few; cdr3_nt: TGTGCCAGCGCGGTCCGGGAAAGGAACGAGCAGTACTTC; cdr3_aa: CASAVRERNEQYF
d_call: TRBD2; j_call: TRBJ2-3; v_call: TRBV5-1; clone_size: few; cdr3_nt: TGCGCCGCGGCCCTAGCGGATAGCACAGATACGCAGTATTTT; cdr3_aa: CAAALADSTDTQYF
d_call: TRBD1; j_call: TRBJ2-2; v_call: TRBV18; clone_size: few; cdr3_nt: TGTGCCAGCTCTTACAGGGGGAACACCGGGGAGCTGTTTTTT; cdr3_aa: CASSYRGNTGELFF
d_call: TRBD2; j_call: TRBJ2-5; v_call: TRBV7-2; clone_size: few; cdr3_nt: TGTGCCAGCAGCCAGGGGCGGGGTAGCGGGGGGGCGGGCCAGTACTTC; cdr3_aa: CASSQGRGSGGAGQYF
d_call: TRBD1; j_call: TRBJ1-5; v_call: TRBV18; clone_size: few; cdr3_nt: TGTGCCAGCTGCCAGGGACAGGGCACGCCCCAGCATTTT; cdr3_aa: CASCQGQGTPQHF
d_call: -; j_call: TRBJ2-7; v_call: TRBV5-1; clone_size: few; cdr3_nt: TGCGCCAGCAGCTTGGACCGACAAATCTACGAGCAGTACTTC; cdr3_aa: CASSLDRQIYEQYF
d_call: -; j_call: TRBJ2-7; v_call: TRBV9; clone_size: few; cdr3_nt: TGTGCCAGCAGCGTAGACAGCCGCTCCTACGAGCAGTACTTC; cdr3_aa: CASSVDSRSYEQYF
d_call: -; j_call: TRBJ2-5; v_call: TRBV30; clone_size: few; cdr3_nt: TGTGCCTGGTCCAGGGACTCAGGGGAGACCCAGTACTTC; cdr3_aa: CAWSRDSGETQYF
d_call: -; j_call: TRBJ1-2; v_call: TRBV5-1; clone_size: -; cdr3_nt: TGCGCCAGCAGCTTGCAACGAGCTAACTATGGCTACACCTTC; cdr3_aa: CASSLQRANYGYTF
d_call: TRBD1; j_call: TRBJ1-6; v_call: TRBV6-5; clone_size: -; cdr3_nt: TGTGCCAGCAGTTACCGGGGACAGGGGGATTCACCCCTCCACTTT; cdr3_aa: CASSYRGQGDSPLHF
d_call: TRBD2; j_call: TRBJ2-6; v_call: TRBV9; clone_size: few; cdr3_nt: TGTGCCAGCAGCCCCCGGGAGGGGTCTGGGGCCAACGTCCTGACTTTC; cdr3_aa: CASSPREGSGANVLTF
d_call: -; j_call: TRBJ2-3; v_call: TRBV10-3; clone_size: few; cdr3_nt: TGTGCCATCAGTAGAGCAGGGAACACAGATACGCAGTATTTT; cdr3_aa: CAISRAGNTDTQYF
d_call: -; j_call: TRBJ2-3; v_call: TRBV6-1; clone_size: few; cdr3_nt: TGTGCCAGCAGTTTAGAGCCCCTGAGCACAGATACGCAGTATTTT; cdr3_aa: CASSLEPLSTDTQYF
d_call: -; j_call: TRBJ1-3; v_call: TRBV9; clone_size: -; cdr3_nt: TGTGCCAGCAGCGCGATGGCAGACTCTGGAAACACCATATATTTT; cdr3_aa: CASSAMADSGNTIYF
d_call: TRBD2; j_call: TRBJ2-5; v_call: TRBV7-2; clone_size: -; cdr3_nt: TGTGCCAGCAGCTTAAACTCGGCGGGGGGGCTAGGTGAGACCCAGTACTTC; cdr3_aa: CASSLNSAGGLGETQYF
d_call: -; j_call: TRBJ2-5; v_call: TRBV5-1; clone_size: -; cdr3_nt: TGCGCCAGCAGCCAGAACCCGTCGGGACACAAATTATACCAAGAGACCCAGTACTTC; cdr3_aa: CASSQNPSGHKLYQETQYF
d_call: -; j_call: TRBJ2-5; v_call: TRBV27; clone_size: -; cdr3_nt: TGTGCCAGCAGTTTAAAGTCGGGGCAAGAGACCCAGTACTTC; cdr3_aa: CASSLKSGQETQYF
d_call: TRBD2; j_call: TRBJ2-5; v_call: TRBV5-4; clone_size: few; cdr3_nt: TGTGCCAGCAGCTGGACTAGCGGGGCCAACGGGGAGACCCAGTACTTC; cdr3_aa: CASSWTSGANGETQYF
d_call: -; j_call: TRBJ2-7; v_call: TRBV29-1; clone_size: -; cdr3_nt: TGCAGCGTTGTTACTCAAGCCTACGAGCAGTACTTC; cdr3_aa: CSVVTQAYEQYF
d_call: -; j_call: TRBJ1-1; v_call: TRBV7-9; clone_size: few; cdr3_nt: TGTGCCAGCAGCTTAACTGGGGCCACTGAAGCTTTCTTT; cdr3_aa: CASSLTGATEAFF
d_call: TRBD2; j_call: TRBJ2-7; v_call: TRBV5-1; clone_size: -; cdr3_nt: TGCGCCAGTAGTACTAGCGTAGAGTACGAGCAGTACTTC; cdr3_aa: CASSTSVEYEQYF
d_call: -; j_call: TRBJ1-2; v_call: TRBV20-1; clone_size: -; cdr3_nt: TGCAGTGCGCACAGGACCACTGGCTACACCTTC; cdr3_aa: CSAHRTTGYTF
d_call: -; j_call: TRBJ1-5; v_call: TRBV6-1; clone_size: few; cdr3_nt: TGTGCCAGCAGTGAAGTTTATAGCAATCAGCCCCAGCATTTT; cdr3_aa: CASSEVYSNQPQHF
d_call: -; j_call: TRBJ1-5; v_call: TRBV30; clone_size: -; cdr3_nt: TGTGCCTGGAGTGTACGGGGGAGTCATCAGCCCCAGCATTTT; cdr3_aa: CAWSVRGSHQPQHF
d_call: -; j_call: TRBJ2-7; v_call: TRBV19; clone_size: -; cdr3_nt: TGTGCCAGTAGTATAGCTCTCGACAGGTTCAACTACGAGCAGTACTTC; cdr3_aa: CASSIALDRFNYEQYF
d_call: TRBD1; j_call: TRBJ1-6; v_call: TRBV4-3; clone_size: -; cdr3_nt: TGCGCCAGCAGCCAAGACACCGGGACAGGGCAATTCCACTTT; cdr3_aa: CASSQDTGTGQFHF
d_call: -; j_call: TRBJ1-4; v_call: TRBV6-6; clone_size: few; cdr3_nt: TGTGCCGGGGGGGACGGAGCAACTAATGAAAAACTGTTTTTT; cdr3_aa: CAGGDGATNEKLFF
d_call: -; j_call: TRBJ2-5; v_call: TRBV18; clone_size: few; cdr3_nt: TGTGCCAGCTCACCCGGCAGGGTCCAAGAGACCCAGTACTTC; cdr3_aa: CASSPGRVQETQYF
d_call: TRBD1; j_call: TRBJ1-2; v_call: TRBV4-2; clone_size: few; cdr3_nt: TGTGCCAGCAGCCAAGAGAGGCAGGGGGGTGGCTACACCTTC; cdr3_aa: CASSQERQGGGYTF
d_call: -; j_call: TRBJ2-1; v_call: TRBV9; clone_size: medium-sized; cdr3_nt: TGTGCCAGCAGCGTAGGCGCAGGCACCTACAATGAGCAGTTCTTC; cdr3_aa: CASSVGAGTYNEQFF
d_call: -; j_call: TRBJ1-1; v_call: TRBV29-1; clone_size: few; cdr3_nt: TGCAGCACCGCAGGACACGCGAACACTGAAGCTTTCTTT; cdr3_aa: CSTAGHANTEAFF